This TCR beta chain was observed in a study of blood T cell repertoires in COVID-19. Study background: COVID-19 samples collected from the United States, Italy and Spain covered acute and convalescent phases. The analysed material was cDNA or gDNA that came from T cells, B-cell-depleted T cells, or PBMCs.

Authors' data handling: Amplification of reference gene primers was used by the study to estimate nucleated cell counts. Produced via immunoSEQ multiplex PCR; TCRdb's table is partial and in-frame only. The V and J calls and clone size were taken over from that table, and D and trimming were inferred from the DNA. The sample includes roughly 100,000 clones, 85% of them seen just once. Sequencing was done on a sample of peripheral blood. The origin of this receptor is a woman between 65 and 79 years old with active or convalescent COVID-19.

CDR3 amino acids: CASSDRGLGSPLHF. Written as DNA, the CDR3 is TGTGCCAGCAGCGACAGGGGTCTCGGTTCACCCCTCCACTTT. The V call is TRBV14, the J call TRBJ1-6; 8 bases are shared with TRBD1. The CDR3 contains 14 residues. Trimming cost V 5 bases and J 9 bases; bases outside gene matches: 6. Germline V gene sequence: CDR1 SGHDN, CDR2 FVKESK.